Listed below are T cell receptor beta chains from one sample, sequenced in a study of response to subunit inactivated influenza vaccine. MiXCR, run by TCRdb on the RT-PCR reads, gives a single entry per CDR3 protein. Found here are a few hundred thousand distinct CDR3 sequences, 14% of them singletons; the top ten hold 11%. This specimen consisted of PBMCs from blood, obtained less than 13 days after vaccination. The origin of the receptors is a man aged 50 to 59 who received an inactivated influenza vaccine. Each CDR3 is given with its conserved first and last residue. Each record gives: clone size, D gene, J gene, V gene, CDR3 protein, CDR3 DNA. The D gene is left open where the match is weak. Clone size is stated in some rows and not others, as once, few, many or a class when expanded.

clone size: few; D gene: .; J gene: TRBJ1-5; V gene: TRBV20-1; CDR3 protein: CSGGGTANQPQHF; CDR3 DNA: TGCAGCGGGGGGGGGACGGCGAATCAGCCCCAGCATTTT
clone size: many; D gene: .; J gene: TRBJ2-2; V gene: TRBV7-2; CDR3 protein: CASSFNWNTGELFF; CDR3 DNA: TGTGCCAGCAGCTTCAACTGGAACACCGGGGAGCTGTTTTTT
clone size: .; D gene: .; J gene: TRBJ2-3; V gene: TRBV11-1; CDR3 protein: CASSLGQADTQYF; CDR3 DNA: TGTGCCAGCAGCTTAGGACAAGCAGATACGCAGTATTTT
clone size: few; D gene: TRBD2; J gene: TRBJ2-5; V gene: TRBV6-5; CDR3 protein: CASSYSFWGAGETQYF; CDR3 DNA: TGTGCCAGCAGTTACTCGTTCTGGGGAGCGGGGGAGACCCAGTACTTC
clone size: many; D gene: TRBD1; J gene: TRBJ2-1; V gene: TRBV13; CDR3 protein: CASSLGTGLYNEQFF; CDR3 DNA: TGTGCCAGCAGCTTAGGGACAGGGCTCTACAATGAGCAGTTCTTC
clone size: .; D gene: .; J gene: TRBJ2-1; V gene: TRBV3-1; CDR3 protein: CASSQVNNEQFF; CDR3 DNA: TGTGCCAGCAGCCAGGTAAACAATGAGCAGTTCTTC
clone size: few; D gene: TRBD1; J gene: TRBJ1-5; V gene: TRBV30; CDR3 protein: CAWSVGTGGNQPQHF; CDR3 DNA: TGTGCCTGGAGTGTAGGGACAGGGGGCAATCAGCCCCAGCATTTT
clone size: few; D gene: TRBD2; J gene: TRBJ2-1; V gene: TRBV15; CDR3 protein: CATRDRGGYNEQFF; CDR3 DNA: TGTGCCACCAGGGATCGGGGGGGTTACAATGAGCAGTTCTTC
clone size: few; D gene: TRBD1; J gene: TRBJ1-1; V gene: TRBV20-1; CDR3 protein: CSARRAGGAGEAFF; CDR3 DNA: TGCAGTGCTAGGCGAGCAGGGGGCGCGGGAGAAGCTTTCTTT
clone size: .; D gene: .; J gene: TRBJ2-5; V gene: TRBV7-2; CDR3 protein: CASSFLVQETQYF; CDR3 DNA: TGTGCCAGCAGCTTTCTCGTGCAAGAGACCCAGTACTTC
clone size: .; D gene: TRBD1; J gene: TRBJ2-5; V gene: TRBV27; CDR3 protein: CASRPRTGFSETQYF; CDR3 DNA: TGTGCCAGCAGACCCCGGACAGGGTTCAGTGAGACCCAGTACTTC
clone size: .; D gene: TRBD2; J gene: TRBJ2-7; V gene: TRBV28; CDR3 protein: CASSSPSGPSEEQYF; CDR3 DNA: TGTGCCAGCAGTTCGCCTAGCGGACCTTCGGAGGAGCAGTACTTC
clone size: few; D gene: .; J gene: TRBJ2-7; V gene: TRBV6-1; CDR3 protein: CASRSLWAGEYEQYF; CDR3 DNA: TGTGCCAGCAGATCTCTCTGGGCTGGAGAATACGAGCAGTACTTC
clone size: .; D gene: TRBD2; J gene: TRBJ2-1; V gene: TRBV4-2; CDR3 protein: CASSQDLGGASYNEQFF; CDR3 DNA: TGTGCCAGCAGCCAAGATCTGGGAGGGGCTTCCTACAATGAGCAGTTCTTC
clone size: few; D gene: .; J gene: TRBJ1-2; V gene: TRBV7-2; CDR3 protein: CASSSLREGGYTF; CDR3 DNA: TGTGCCAGCAGCTCACTTAGGGAGGGTGGCTACACCTTC
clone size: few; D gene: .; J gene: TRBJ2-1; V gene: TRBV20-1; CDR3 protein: CSARVGLALGNEQFF; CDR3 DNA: TGCAGTGCTAGAGTAGGTCTAGCGCTAGGGAATGAGCAGTTCTTC
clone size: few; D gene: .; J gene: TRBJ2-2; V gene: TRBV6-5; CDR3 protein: CASSYRGGTGELFF; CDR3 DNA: TGTGCCAGCAGTTACAGGGGTGGGACCGGGGAGCTGTTTTTT
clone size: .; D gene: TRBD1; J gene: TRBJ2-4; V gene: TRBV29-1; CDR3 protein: CSVGGPGTEIAKNIQYF; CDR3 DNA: TGCAGCGTTGGGGGCCCCGGGACAGAAATAGCCAAAAACATTCAGTACTTC
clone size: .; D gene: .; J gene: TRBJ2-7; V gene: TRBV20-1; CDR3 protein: CSCYRDLSYEQYF; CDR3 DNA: TGCAGTTGCTACAGGGATTTATCCTACGAGCAGTACTTC
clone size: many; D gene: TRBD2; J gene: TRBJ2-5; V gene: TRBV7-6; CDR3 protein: CASSLTPSTSGETQYF; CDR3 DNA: TGTGCCAGCAGCTTAACTCCGTCGACTAGCGGAGAGACCCAGTACTTC
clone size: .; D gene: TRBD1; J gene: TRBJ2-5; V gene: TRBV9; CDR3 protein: CASSVRTGVGETQYF; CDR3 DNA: TGTGCCAGCAGCGTACGGACAGGGGTAGGAGAGACCCAGTACTTC
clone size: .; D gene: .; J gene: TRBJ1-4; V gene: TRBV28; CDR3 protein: CASSYLSGATNEKLFF; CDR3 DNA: TGTGCCAGCAGTTACCTGTCAGGGGCAACTAATGAAAAACTGTTTTTT